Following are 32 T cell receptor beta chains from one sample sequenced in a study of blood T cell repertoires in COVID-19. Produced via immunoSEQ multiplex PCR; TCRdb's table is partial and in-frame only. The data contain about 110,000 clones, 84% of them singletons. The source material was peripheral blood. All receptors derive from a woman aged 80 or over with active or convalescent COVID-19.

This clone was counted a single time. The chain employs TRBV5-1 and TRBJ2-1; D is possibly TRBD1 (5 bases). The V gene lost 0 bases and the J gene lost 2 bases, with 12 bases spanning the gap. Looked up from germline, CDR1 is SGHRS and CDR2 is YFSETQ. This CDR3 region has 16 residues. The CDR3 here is CASSLEGASTYNEQFF. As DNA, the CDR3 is TGCGCCAGCAGCTTGGAAGGGGCTTCCACCTACAATGAGCAGTTCTTC.

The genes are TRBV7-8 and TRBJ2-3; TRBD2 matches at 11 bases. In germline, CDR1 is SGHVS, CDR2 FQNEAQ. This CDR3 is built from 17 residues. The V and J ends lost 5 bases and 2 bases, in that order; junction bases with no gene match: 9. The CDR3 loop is CASSPLYSGRVTDTQYF. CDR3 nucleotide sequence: TGTGCCAGCAGCCCCCTGTATAGCGGGAGGGTCACAGATACGCAGTATTTT.

The CDR3 nucleotides read TGTGCCAGCCGTGGGACTAGCGCACAACTCACAGATACGCAGTATTTT. This translates into CASRGTSAQLTDTQYF. The rearrangement uses TRBV27 and TRBJ2-3; 10 bases are a match to TRBD2. Unmatched junction bases numbered 10, after V lost 8 bases and J lost 2 bases. Germline CDR1 is MNHEY and CDR2 is SMNVEV (reference sequence). This CDR3 is built from 16 residues.

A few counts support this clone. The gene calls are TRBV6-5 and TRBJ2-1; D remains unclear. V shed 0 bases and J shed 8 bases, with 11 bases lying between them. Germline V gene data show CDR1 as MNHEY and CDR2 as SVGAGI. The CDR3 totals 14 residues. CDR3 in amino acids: CASSYSYTRDEQFF. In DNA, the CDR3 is TGTGCCAGCAGTTACTCCTATACTCGTGATGAGCAGTTCTTC.

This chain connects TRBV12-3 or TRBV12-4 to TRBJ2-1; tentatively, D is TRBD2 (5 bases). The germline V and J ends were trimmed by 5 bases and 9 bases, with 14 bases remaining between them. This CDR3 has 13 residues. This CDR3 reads CASSPTRRSEQFF. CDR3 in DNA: TGTGCCAGCAGTCCAACTAGGCGGAGTGAGCAGTTCTTC.

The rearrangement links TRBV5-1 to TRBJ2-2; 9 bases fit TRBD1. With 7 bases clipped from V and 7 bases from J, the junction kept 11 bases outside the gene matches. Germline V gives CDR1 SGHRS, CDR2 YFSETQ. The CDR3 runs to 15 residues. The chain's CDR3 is CASYSTGGANGELFF. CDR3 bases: TGCGCCAGCTACTCCACAGGGGGCGCGAACGGGGAGCTGTTTTTT.

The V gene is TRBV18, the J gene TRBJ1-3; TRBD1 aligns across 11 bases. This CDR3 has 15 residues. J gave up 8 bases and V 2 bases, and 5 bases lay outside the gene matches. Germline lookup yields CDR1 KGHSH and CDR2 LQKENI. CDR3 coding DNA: TGTGCCAGCTCACCAAGGACAGGGGGCTTGGACACCATATATTTT. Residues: CASSPRTGGLDTIYF.

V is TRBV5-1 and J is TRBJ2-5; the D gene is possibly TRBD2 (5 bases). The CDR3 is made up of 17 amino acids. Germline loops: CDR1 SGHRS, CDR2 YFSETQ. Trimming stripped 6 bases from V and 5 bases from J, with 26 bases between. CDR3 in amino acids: CASTPRGSEVLGETQYF. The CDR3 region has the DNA TGCGCCAGCACTCCGCGAGGTAGCGAAGTTTTAGGGGAGACCCAGTACTTC.

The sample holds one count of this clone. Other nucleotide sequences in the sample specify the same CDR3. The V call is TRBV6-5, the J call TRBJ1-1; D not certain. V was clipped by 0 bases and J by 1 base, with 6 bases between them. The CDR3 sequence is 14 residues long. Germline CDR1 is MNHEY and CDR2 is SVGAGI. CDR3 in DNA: TGTGCCAGCAGTTACTCGAGAAGGAACACTGAAGCTTTCTTT. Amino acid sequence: CASSYSRRNTEAFF.

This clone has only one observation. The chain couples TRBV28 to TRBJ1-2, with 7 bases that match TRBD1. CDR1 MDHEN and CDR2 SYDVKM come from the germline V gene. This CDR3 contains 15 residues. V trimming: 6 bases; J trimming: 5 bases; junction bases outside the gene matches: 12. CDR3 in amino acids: CASRPTGGGPYGYTF. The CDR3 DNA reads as TGTGCCAGCAGGCCGACAGGAGGGGGCCCTTATGGCTACACCTTC.

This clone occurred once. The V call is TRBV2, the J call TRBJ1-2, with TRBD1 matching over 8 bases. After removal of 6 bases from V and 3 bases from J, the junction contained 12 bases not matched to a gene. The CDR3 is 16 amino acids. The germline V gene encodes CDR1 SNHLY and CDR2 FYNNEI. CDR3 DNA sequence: TGTGCCAGCAGACAAGGACAGGGCGGATTCCACTATGGCTACACCTTC. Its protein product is CASRQGQGGFHYGYTF. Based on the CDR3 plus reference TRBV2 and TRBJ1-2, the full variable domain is EPEVTQTPSHQVTQMGQEVILRCVPISNHLYFYWYRQILGQKVEFLVSFYNNEISEKSEIFDDQFSVERPDGSNFTLKIRSTKLEDSAMYFCASRQGQGGFHYGYTFGSGTRLTVV.

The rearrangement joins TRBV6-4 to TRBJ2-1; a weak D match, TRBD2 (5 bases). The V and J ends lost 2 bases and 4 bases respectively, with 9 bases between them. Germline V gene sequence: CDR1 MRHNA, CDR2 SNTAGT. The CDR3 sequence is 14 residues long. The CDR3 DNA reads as TGTGCCAGCAGTGACGACCGGGGATACAATGAGCAGTTCTTC. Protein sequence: CASSDDRGYNEQFF.

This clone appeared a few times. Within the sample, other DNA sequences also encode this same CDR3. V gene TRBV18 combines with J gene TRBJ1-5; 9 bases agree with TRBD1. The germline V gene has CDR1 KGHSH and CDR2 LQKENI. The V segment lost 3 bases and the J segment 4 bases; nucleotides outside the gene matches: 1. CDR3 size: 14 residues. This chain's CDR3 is CASSPGQGNQPQHF. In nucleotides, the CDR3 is TGTGCCAGCTCACCGGGACAGGGAAATCAGCCCCAGCATTTT.

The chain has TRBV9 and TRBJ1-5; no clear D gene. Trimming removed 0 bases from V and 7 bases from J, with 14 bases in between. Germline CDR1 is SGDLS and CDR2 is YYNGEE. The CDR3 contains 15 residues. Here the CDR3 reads CASSVGRPQFQPQHF. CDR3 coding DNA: TGTGCCAGCAGCGTAGGTCGGCCACAGTTCCAGCCCCAGCATTTT.

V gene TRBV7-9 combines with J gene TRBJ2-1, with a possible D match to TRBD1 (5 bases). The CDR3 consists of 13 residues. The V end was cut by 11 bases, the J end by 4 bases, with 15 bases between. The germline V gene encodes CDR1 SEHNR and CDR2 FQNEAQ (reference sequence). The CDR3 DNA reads TGTGCCTCGCTTGAAGGGGTGTACAATGAGCAGTTCTTC. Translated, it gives CASLEGVYNEQFF.

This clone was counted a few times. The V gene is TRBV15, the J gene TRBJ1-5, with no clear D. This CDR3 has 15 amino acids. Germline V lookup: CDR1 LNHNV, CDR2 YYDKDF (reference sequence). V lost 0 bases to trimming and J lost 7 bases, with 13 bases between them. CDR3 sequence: CATSRDYGSSQPQHF. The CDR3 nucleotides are TGTGCCACCAGCAGAGATTACGGCAGTAGCCAGCCCCAGCATTTT. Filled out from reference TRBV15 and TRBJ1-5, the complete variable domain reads DAMVIQNPRYQVTQFGKPVTLSCSQTLNHNVMYWYQQKSSQAPKLLFHYYDKDFNNEADTPDNFQSRRPNTSFCFLDIRSPGLGDTAMYLCATSRDYGSSQPQHFGDGTRLSIL.

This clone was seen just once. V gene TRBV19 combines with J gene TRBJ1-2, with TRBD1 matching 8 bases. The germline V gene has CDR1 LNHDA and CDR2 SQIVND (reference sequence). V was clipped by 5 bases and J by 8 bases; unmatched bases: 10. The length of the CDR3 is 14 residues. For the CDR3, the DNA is TGTGCCAGTAGTCAGGGGGCGGCAGTCGGAGGCTACACCTTC. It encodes CASSQGAAVGGYTF. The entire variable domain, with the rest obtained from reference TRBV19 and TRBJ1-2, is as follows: DGGITQSPKYLFRKEGQNVTLSCEQNLNHDAMYWYRQDPGQGLRLIYYSQIVNDFQKGDIAEGYSVSREKKESFPLTVTSAQKNPTAFYLCASSQGAAVGGYTFGSGTRLTVV.

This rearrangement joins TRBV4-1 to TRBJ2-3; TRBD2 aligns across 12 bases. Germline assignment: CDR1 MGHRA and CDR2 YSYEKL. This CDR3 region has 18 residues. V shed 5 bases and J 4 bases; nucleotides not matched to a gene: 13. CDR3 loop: CASSMRLAGVIGADTQYF. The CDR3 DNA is TGCGCCAGCAGCATGCGACTAGCGGGAGTTATAGGGGCAGATACGCAGTATTTT.

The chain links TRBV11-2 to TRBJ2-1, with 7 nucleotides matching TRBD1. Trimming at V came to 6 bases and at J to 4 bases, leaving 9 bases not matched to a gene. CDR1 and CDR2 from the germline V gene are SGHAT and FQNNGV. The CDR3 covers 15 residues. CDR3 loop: CASRQDRVLYNEQFF. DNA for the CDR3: TGTGCCAGCAGACAAGACAGGGTTCTTTACAATGAGCAGTTCTTC. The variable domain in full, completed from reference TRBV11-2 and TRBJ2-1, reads EAGVAQSPRYKIIEKRQSVAFWCNPISGHATLYWYQQILGQGPKLLIQFQNNGVVDDSQLPKDRFSAERLKGVDSTLKIQPAKLEDSAVYLCASRQDRVLYNEQFFGPGTRLTVL.

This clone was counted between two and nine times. CDR3 region: CASSSSKTGMGEKLFF. The CDR3 coding sequence is TGTGCCAGCAGTTCAAGCAAGACAGGGATGGGAGAAAAACTGTTTTTT. The V gene is TRBV28, the J gene TRBJ1-4; 7 nucleotides agree with TRBD1. V shed 4 bases, J shed 8 bases, and the junction held 13 bases outside the gene matches. This CDR3 is 16 amino acids long. The germline V gene has CDR1 MDHEN and CDR2 SYDVKM.

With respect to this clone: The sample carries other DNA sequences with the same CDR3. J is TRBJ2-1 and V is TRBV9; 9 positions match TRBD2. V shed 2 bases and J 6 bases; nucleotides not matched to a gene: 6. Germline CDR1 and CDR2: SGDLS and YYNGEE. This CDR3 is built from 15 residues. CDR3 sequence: CASSVSGSEGNEQFF. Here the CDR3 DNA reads TGTGCCAGCAGCGTTAGCGGGAGCGAGGGCAATGAGCAGTTCTTC.

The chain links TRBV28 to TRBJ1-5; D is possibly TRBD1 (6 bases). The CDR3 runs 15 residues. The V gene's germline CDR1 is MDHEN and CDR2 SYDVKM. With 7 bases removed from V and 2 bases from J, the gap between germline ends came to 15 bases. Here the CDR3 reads CASIGTFLRNQPQHF. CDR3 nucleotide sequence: TGTGCCAGCATCGGGACATTCCTGCGCAATCAGCCCCAGCATTTT.

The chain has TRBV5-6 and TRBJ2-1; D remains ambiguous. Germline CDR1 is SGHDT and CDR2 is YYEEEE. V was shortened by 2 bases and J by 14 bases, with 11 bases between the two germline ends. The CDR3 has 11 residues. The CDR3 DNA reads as TGTGCCAGCAGCTTTCATCAAAGCGAGTTCTTC. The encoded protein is CASSFHQSEFF.

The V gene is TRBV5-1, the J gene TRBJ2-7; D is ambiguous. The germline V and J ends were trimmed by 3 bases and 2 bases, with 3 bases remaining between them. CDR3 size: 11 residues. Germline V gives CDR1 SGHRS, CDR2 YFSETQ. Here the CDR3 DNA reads TGCGCCAGCAGCTCCGCCTACGAGCAGTACTTC. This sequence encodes CASSSAYEQYF.

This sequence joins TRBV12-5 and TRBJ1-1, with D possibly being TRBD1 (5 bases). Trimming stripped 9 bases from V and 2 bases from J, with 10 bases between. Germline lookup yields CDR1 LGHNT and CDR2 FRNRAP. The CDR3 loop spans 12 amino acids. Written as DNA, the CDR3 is TGTGCTAGCCGGGGGGGAAACACTGAAGCTTTCTTT. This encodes CASRGGNTEAFF.

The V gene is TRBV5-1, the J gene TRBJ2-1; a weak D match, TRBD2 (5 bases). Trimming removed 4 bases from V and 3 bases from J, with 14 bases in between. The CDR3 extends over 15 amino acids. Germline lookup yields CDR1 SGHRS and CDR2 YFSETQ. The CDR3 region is CASSPRLSGYNEQFF. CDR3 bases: TGCGCCAGCAGCCCCCGACTATCGGGCTACAATGAGCAGTTCTTC.

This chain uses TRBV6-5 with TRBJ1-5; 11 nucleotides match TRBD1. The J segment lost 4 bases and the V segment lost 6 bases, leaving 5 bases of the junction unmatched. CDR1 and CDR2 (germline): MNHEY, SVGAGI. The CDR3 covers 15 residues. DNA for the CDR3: TGTGCCAGCAGCTTGGGGACAGGGGGTAATCAGCCCCAGCATTTT. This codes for CASSLGTGGNQPQHF.

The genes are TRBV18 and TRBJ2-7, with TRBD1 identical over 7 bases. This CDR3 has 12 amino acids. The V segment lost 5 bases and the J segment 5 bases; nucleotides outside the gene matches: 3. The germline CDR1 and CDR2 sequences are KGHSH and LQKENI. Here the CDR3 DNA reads TGTGCCAGCTCATCAACAGGGGACGAGCAGTACTTC. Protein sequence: CASSSTGDEQYF.

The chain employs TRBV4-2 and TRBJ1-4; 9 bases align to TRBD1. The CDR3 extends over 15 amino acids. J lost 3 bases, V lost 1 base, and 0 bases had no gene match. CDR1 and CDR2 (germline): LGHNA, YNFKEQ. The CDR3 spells CASSQGDRANEKLFF. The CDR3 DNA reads TGTGCCAGCAGCCAAGGGGACAGGGCTAATGAAAAACTGTTTTTT.

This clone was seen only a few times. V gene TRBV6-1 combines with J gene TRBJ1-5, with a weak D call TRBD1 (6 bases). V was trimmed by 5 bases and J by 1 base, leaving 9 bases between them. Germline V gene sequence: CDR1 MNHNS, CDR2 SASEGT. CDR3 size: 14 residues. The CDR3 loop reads CASSKGQSNQPQHF. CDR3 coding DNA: TGTGCCAGCAGTAAAGGACAGAGCAATCAGCCCCAGCATTTT.

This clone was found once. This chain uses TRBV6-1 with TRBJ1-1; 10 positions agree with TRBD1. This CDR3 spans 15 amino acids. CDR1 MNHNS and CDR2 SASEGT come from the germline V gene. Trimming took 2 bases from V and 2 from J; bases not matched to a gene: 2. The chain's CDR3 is CASSEWTGGNTEAFF. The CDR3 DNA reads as TGTGCCAGCAGTGAATGGACAGGGGGTAACACTGAAGCTTTCTTT.

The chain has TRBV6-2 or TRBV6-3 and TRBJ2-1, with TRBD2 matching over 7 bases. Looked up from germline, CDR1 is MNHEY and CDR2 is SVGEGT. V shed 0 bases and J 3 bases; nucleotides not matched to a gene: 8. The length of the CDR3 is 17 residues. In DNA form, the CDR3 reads TGTGCCAGCAGTTACTCTCCGCCTAGCGGAGTCTACAATGAGCAGTTCTTC. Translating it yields CASSYSPPSGVYNEQFF.